This TCR beta chain was identified during a study of identical twins. Points from the study as a whole: Modelling underestimated the level of out-of-frame TCR alpha sharing observed in monozygotic twins. Its conclusions, products of cross-sectional statistical analysis, did not come from following the same donors.

No donor was unhealthy or non-Caucasian. With 5 bases clipped from V and 2 bases from J, the junction kept 2 bases outside the gene matches. Germline CDR1 is SEHNR and CDR2 is FQNEAQ (reference sequence). This CDR3 region has 13 residues. This clonotype was recorded at least ten times. Antigen unknown. In TCRdb, the 5' RACE reads were re-called with MiXCR into one record per CDR3 protein. The sample carries more than 650,000 distinct CDR3 sequences, 5.5% to 7.5% recorded once. Material for sequencing was naive T cells sorted from blood. The chain combines TRBV7-9 with TRBJ2-7; the match to TRBD1 covers 8 bases. This TCR was recovered from a man aged 18 to 35 in good health. CDR3 nucleotide sequence: TGTGCCAGCAGCCCACAGGGGGCCTACGAGCAGTACGTC. As protein: CASSPQGAYEQYV.